These T cell receptor beta chains were read from a single sample in a study of T cells in Graves' hyperthyroidism and ophthalmopathy. TCRdb recomputed calls from the multiplex PCR reads with MiXCR, one row per CDR3 protein. The table lists about 400,000 distinct CDR3 sequences, under 15% of them singletons. Sequenced input: blood. Source of these receptors: a man aged 18 to 30 with Graves' ophthalmopathy. CDR3s include the opening cysteine and the closing phenylalanine or tryptophan. Clone sizes are given selectively: once, few, many, or a class where the clone is expanded.

abundance	j_gene	v_gene	CDR3aa
many	TRBJ2-3	TRBV27	CASSLGTSGAPQYF
many	TRBJ2-5	TRBV27	CASSHQGREETQYF
many	TRBJ2-7	TRBV12-3/TRBV12-4	CASSFQGRGHEQYF
.	TRBJ2-4	TRBV4-1	CASSQDTLAAKNIQYF
many	TRBJ1-2	TRBV20-1	CSGGTGGYGYTF
many	TRBJ2-7	TRBV20-1	CSARDLSGTSGRTWYEQYF
many	TRBJ2-5	TRBV5-1	CASSFEGQVQETQYF
many	TRBJ2-1	TRBV7-3	CASSSRDEQFF
few	TRBJ2-1	TRBV7-3	CASSWTSRNEQFF
many	TRBJ2-7	TRBV18	CASSLSDVSYEQYF
many	TRBJ2-5	TRBV5-1	CASSAGTDETQYF
.	TRBJ2-7	TRBV6-1	CASSNAGIPDEQYF
.	TRBJ1-1	TRBV12-3/TRBV12-4	CASSLTQKKAFF
many	TRBJ1-2	TRBV7-2	CASSSLRVDYGYTF
few	TRBJ1-2	TRBV19	CASSMQGANYGYTF
few	TRBJ2-7	TRBV6-6	CASSYYTTGESEQYF
many	TRBJ2-5	TRBV7-2	CASSLVFGGTRGETQYF
.	TRBJ1-2	TRBV11-2	CASSQGTGLSPYGYTF
many	TRBJ2-1	TRBV5-1	CASSFLAGEVPYNEQFF
many	TRBJ2-5	TRBV12-3/TRBV12-4	CASSLGAGGRQETQYF
many	TRBJ2-7	TRBV11-3	CASPPGLGAYEQYF
many	TRBJ1-4	TRBV12-3/TRBV12-4	CASSLTGGDEKLFF
.	TRBJ2-7	TRBV7-8	CASSLGTEGEQYF
many	TRBJ2-1	TRBV15	CATSRVGLALGNEQFF
few	TRBJ2-3	TRBV3-1	CASSQDSFTSASGSSTDTQYF
many	TRBJ2-7	TRBV27	CASSLRGTGPYEQYF
many	TRBJ2-7	TRBV6-1	CASSTPGQSYEQYF
.	TRBJ2-5	TRBV7-3	CASSLLPDGRGHKGTQETQYF
many	TRBJ1-3	TRBV30	CAWTRADTIYF
many	TRBJ1-1	TRBV3-1	CASSQAGPGAEAFF
many	TRBJ2-7	TRBV11-3	CASSTSLEQYF
few	TRBJ2-3	TRBV11-2	CASSQEKGSGTDTQYF
.	TRBJ2-5	TRBV5-1	CASSLTGEEETQYF
.	TRBJ2-5	TRBV7-9	CASSRRQEETQYF
many	TRBJ2-7	TRBV9	CASSVFQGTYEQYF
many	TRBJ2-1	TRBV6-1	CASREGRVNEQFF
.	TRBJ2-1	TRBV10-3	CAISEIPSGGAGNEQFF
.	TRBJ1-6	TRBV28	CASVTDREPLHF
many	TRBJ1-2	TRBV27	CASSSTGGTNYGYTF
many	TRBJ1-5	TRBV12-3/TRBV12-4	CASSRQGIGNQPQHF